This TCR beta chain was recovered during a study of blood T cell repertoires in COVID-19. Study as a whole: From T cells, B-cell-depleted T cells, or PBMCs came the material, which was cDNA or gDNA.

As processed by the authors: The assay estimated nucleated cells by amplifying reference gene primers. Sequenced by immunoSEQ multiplex PCR; TCRdb stores in-frame clones only, minus some. V and J calls and clone size are those listed in that table; D and trimming were worked out from the DNA. The data hold fewer than 500,000 clones, with roughly 90% observed a single time. The junction had 6 bases not matched to a gene; V was cut back by 5 bases and J by 5 bases. CDR1 and CDR2 from the germline V gene are SNHLY and FYNNEI. This CDR3 region has 15 residues. The receptor was isolated from a man aged 18 to 35 with COVID-19, enrolled during active disease. Input material: peripheral blood. V gene TRBV2 combines with J gene TRBJ1-6, with TRBD1 matching 7 bases. This CDR3 reads CASSSQGEHNSPLHF. Written as DNA, the CDR3 is TGTGCCAGCAGTTCCCAGGGGGAACATAATTCACCCCTCCACTTT.